The 6 T cell receptor beta chains reported below all come from one sample, sequenced in a study of blood T cell repertoires in COVID-19. The table came from immunoSEQ multiplex PCR; TCRdb's copy has only in-frame clones and leaves some out. The sample contains over 25,000 clones, 90% of which appear only once. What was sequenced was peripheral blood. Receptor source: a man aged 70-80 years with active or convalescent COVID-19.

The gene calls are TRBV30 and TRBJ1-5; D not certain. V was cut by 0 bases and J by 4 bases, with 10 bases left in between. Germline CDR1 and CDR2: GTSNPN and SVGIG (reference sequence). The CDR3 runs 14 residues. CDR3 nucleotide sequence: TGTGCCTGGAGTGTCTCCAGGCAAAATCAGCCCCAGCATTTT. Encoded protein: CAWSVSRQNQPQHF.

V is TRBV28 and J is TRBJ1-2; TRBD1 is a possible D gene (5 bases). CDR1 MDHEN and CDR2 SYDVKM come from the germline V gene. Between the trimmed V and J ends, which lost 2 bases and 7 bases, there was a span of 14 bases. This CDR3 is built from 14 residues. The CDR3: CASSLGQGIGGYTF. The CDR3 region has the DNA TGTGCCAGCAGTTTAGGGCAGGGAATTGGTGGCTACACCTTC.

The V and J genes are TRBV6-1 and TRBJ1-2, with D possibly matching TRBD1 (5 bases). The CDR3 is 15 residues long. The germline gives CDR1 MNHNS, CDR2 SASEGT. The V end was cut by 0 bases, the J end by 5 bases, with 13 bases between. Here the CDR3 reads CASSEAGTSNYGYTF. CDR3 DNA: TGTGCCAGCAGTGAAGCCGGGACTAGCAATTATGGCTACACCTTC.

V gene TRBV7-6 combines with J gene TRBJ1-5, with D hard to call. The CDR3 contains 16 residues. Per germline, CDR1 SGHVS and CDR2 FNYEAQ. Trimming shortened V by 5 bases and J by 0 bases, and 14 bases separated the two germline ends. CDR3 in amino acids: CASSPYGIYSNQPQHF. In DNA form, the CDR3 reads TGTGCCAGCAGCCCATACGGGATCTATAGCAATCAGCCCCAGCATTTT.

V and J are TRBV19 and TRBJ2-3; TRBD2 agrees at 7 bases. The CDR3 spans 14 residues. The germline gives CDR1 LNHDA, CDR2 SQIVND (reference sequence). V lost 8 bases and J lost 2; bases outside the gene matches: 7. The CDR3 region has the DNA TGTGCCAGTCTGGACGGGGGGTTCACAGATACGCAGTATTTT. This encodes CASLDGGFTDTQYF.

The chain carries TRBV6-5 and TRBJ1-1; 9 nucleotides align to TRBD1. Per the germline V gene, CDR1 is MNHEY and CDR2 is SVGAGI. The CDR3 has 14 residues. The V gene end was trimmed by 0 bases and the J gene end by 7 bases; junction bases not matched to a gene: 3. The CDR3 sequence is CASSYSGTGFEAFF. The CDR3, as DNA: TGTGCCAGCAGTTACTCGGGGACAGGGTTTGAAGCTTTCTTT.